This T cell receptor (beta chain) was sequenced in a study of T-cell memory formation after mild COVID-19. Overall study: TCR clusters were mostly confined to one donor each. Study results and caveats: Clones contracting across day 15 to 85 had a balanced CD4/CD8 profile; later expanding clones leaned CD4+.

MiXCR, applied by TCRdb to the 5' RACE reads, yields one record per CDR3 protein. The repertoire holds over 300,000 distinct CDR3 sequences, roughly 19% seen once, with around 23% in the top ten. CDR1 and CDR2 (germline): SQVTM, ANQGSEA. V was cut by 5 bases and J by 3 bases, with 8 bases left in between. This CDR3 has 13 amino acids. Comment on this clonotype: Its specificity is unknown.

This chain joins TRBV29-1 and TRBJ2-6; possible D gene TRBD2, 5 bases. Material: PBMCs or a T cell subset sorted from them (not recorded which). The clonotype originates from a man between 18 and 29 years old who had mild COVID-19 (a few samples of this study predate the infection). Cell type and time point are not known. CDR3 coding DNA: TGCAGCGTTCCGGGGAATGGGGCCAACGTCCTGACTTTC. Encoded protein: CSVPGNGANVLTF.